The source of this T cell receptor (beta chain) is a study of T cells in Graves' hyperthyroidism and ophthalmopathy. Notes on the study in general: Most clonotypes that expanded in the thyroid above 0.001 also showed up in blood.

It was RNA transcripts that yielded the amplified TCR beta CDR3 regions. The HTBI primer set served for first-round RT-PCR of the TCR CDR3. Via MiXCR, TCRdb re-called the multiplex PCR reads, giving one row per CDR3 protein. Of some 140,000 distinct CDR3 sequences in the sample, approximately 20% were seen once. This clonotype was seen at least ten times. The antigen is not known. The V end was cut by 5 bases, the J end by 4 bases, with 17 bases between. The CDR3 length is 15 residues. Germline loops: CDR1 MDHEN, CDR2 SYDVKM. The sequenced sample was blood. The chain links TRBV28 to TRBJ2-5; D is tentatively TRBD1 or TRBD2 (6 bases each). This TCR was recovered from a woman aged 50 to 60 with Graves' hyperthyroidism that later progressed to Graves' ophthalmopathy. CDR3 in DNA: TGTGCCAGCAGTGGGTCGGGGGCGCGGATAGAGACCCAGTACTTC. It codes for CASSGSGARIETQYF.